This T cell receptor (beta chain) derives from a study of T cells in Graves' hyperthyroidism and ophthalmopathy. What was amplified from RNA transcripts were TCR beta CDR3 regions. RT-PCR in the first round (using the HTBI primer set) targeted the TCR CDR3. TCRdb reprocessed the multiplex PCR reads via MiXCR and lists one record per CDR3 protein. The sample consists of some 620,000 distinct CDR3 sequences, 15% to 20% of them appearing once. The study defined stable Graves' hyperthyroidism as no ophthalmopathy progression within 18 months. The germline V gene encodes CDR1 SGHTA and CDR2 FQGNSA. This CDR3 is 13 amino acids long. Germline trimming cut 4 bases from V and 14 bases from J; bases unmatched to any gene: 9.

J is TRBJ2-3 and V is TRBV7-2, with 10 positions matching TRBD1. This receptor was taken from a woman younger than 45 with Graves' hyperthyroidism. Input material: blood. In DNA form, the CDR3 reads TGTGCCAGCAGCTCCTATCCGGGACAGGGGCGGTATTTT. This codes for CASSSYPGQGRYF.